These T cell receptor beta chains were read from a single sample in a study of regulatory T cells in long-lasting Graves disease. From the multiplex PCR reads, TCRdb called clonotypes with MiXCR, one entry per CDR3 protein. The data contain 250,000 or so distinct CDR3 sequences, 20% of them singletons. Sequenced material: peripheral blood mononuclear cells (PBMCs), taken at new diagnosis, from a patient treated with antithyroid drugs. The origin of the receptors is a female donor with Graves disease. CDR3s include the opening cysteine and the closing phenylalanine or tryptophan. A D gene is named only where the DNA matches it firmly. The size entry is marked missing in some rows and otherwise reads once, few, many or a size class.

TRBJ2-6,TRBV5-5,NA,NA,CASTLYFSGANVLTF,TGTGCCAGCACCTTGTATTTCTCTGGGGCCAACGTCCTGACTTTC
TRBJ2-7,TRBV19,NA,once,CAIRRDGGYEQYF,TGTGCCATTAGAAGGGACGGGGGCTACGAGCAGTACTTC
TRBJ2-5,TRBV12-3/TRBV12-4,TRBD1,many,CASSVGQRETQYF,TGTGCCAGCAGCGTGGGACAGCGAGAGACCCAGTACTTC
TRBJ2-5,TRBV2,TRBD1,many,CASSGQGETQYF,TGTGCCAGCAGTGGACAGGGAGAGACCCAGTACTTC
TRBJ2-7,TRBV3-1,TRBD2,many,CASSQAGGLAYEQYF,TGTGCCAGCAGCCAAGCGGGAGGACTAGCCTACGAGCAGTACTTC
TRBJ2-7,TRBV7-2,NA,many,CASSPPGTGEQYF,TGTGCCAGCAGTCCGCCCGGGACTGGGGAGCAGTACTTC
TRBJ2-7,TRBV7-9,TRBD2,NA,CASSDGGGYEQYF,TGTGCCAGCAGCGATGGGGGGGGATACGAGCAGTACTTC
TRBJ1-6,TRBV3-1,TRBD1,few,CASSLGTGWNSPLHF,TGTGCCAGCAGCCTCGGGACAGGGTGGAATTCACCCCTCCACTTT
TRBJ2-3,TRBV11-3,NA,many,CASSFLGGETDTQYF,TGTGCCAGCAGCTTTCTCGGCGGGGAGACAGATACGCAGTATTTT
TRBJ1-2,TRBV4-3,NA,NA,CASSQRVDSNYGYTF,TGCGCCAGCAGCCAAAGGGTGGACAGTAACTATGGCTACACCTTC
TRBJ1-1,TRBV2,TRBD1,NA,CASSPQLDRTEAFF,TGTGCCAGCAGTCCCCAGCTGGACAGGACTGAAGCTTTCTTT
TRBJ2-1,TRBV4-3,NA,many,CASSPGTARNEQFF,TGCGCCAGCAGCCCGGGGACCGCGCGCAATGAGCAGTTCTTC
TRBJ2-2,TRBV11-2,NA,many,CASSLDGYTGELFF,TGTGCCAGCAGCTTAGACGGTTACACCGGGGAGCTGTTTTTT
TRBJ2-7,TRBV7-8,NA,NA,CASSLAGTEVSYEQYF,TGTGCCAGCAGCTTAGCCGGGACGGAGGTGTCCTACGAGCAGTACTTC
TRBJ2-1,TRBV6-1,TRBD1,many,CASRDRGFSYNEQFF,TGTGCCAGCAGGGACAGGGGATTCTCCTACAATGAGCAGTTCTTC
TRBJ1-1,TRBV5-4,TRBD1,many,CASSSWDRDGMNTEAFF,TGTGCCAGCAGCTCTTGGGACAGGGACGGCATGAACACTGAAGCTTTCTTT
TRBJ2-2,TRBV7-6,NA,many,CASSPWGTGELFF,TGTGCCAGCAGCCCTTGGGGCACCGGGGAGCTGTTTTTT
TRBJ1-1,TRBV24-1,TRBD1,many,CATSDRTGGTNTEAFF,TGTGCCACCAGTGATCGGACAGGGGGCACGAACACTGAAGCTTTCTTT
TRBJ2-1,TRBV20-1,NA,few,CSARDHKTYNEQFF,TGCAGTGCTAGAGACCACAAAACCTACAATGAGCAGTTCTTC
TRBJ2-7,TRBV7-9,TRBD1,many,CASSSGTGDVEQYF,TGTGCCAGCAGCTCCGGGACAGGGGACGTCGAGCAGTACTTC
TRBJ2-6,TRBV2,NA,many,CASSGSFFVSGANVLTF,TGTGCCAGCAGTGGGAGTTTCTTTGTTTCTGGGGCCAACGTCCTGACTTTC
TRBJ2-3,TRBV20-1,NA,NA,CSARDSGGLGGTQYF,TGCAGTGCTAGAGATTCCGGGGGCCTGGGGGGTACGCAGTATTTT
TRBJ1-1,TRBV7-2,NA,many,CASSLRPAGAAAEAFF,TGTGCCAGCAGCCTCAGGCCTGCAGGAGCGGCGGCTGAAGCTTTCTTT
TRBJ2-2,TRBV2,NA,many,CASTGSGGELFF,TGTGCCAGCACGGGGTCCGGCGGGGAGCTGTTTTTT
TRBJ2-1,TRBV5-1,TRBD2,NA,CASSPGTSGESSYNEQFF,TGCGCCAGCAGCCCGGGGACTAGCGGAGAGAGCTCCTACAATGAGCAGTTCTTC
TRBJ2-3,TRBV6-1,NA,NA,CASRLGTDMQYF,TGTGCCAGCAGACTAGGCACAGATATGCAGTATTTT
TRBJ2-3,TRBV7-2,NA,NA,CASSLVGWGTDTQYF,TGTGCCAGCAGCTTGGTGGGGTGGGGCACAGATACGCAGTATTTT
TRBJ1-2,TRBV11-3,NA,many,CASSFGRGYGYTF,TGTGCCAGCAGCTTCGGCAGGGGCTATGGCTACACCTTC